Below are 29 T cell receptor beta chains sequenced from a single sample in a study of cytomegalovirus exposure and HLA in healthy donors (TCRdb year 2017). The method was the immunoSEQ multiplex PCR assay. A mixture of 60 forward primers for TCR Vbeta segments and 13 reverse primers for TCR Jbeta segments was used in the multiplex PCR. TCRdb limited this immuneACCESS table to in-frame rearrangements with V and J called. A share of clones is missing; checked studies link under half to unresolved V genes, and the rest is unexplained. The sample records approximately 190,000 clones, about 86% of which are singletons. 1.5% to 2% of the sample belongs to the ten largest clones. Input material: PBMCs. The receptors here all came from a man aged 40-50 years in good health and CMV-seropositive.

The V gene is TRBV4-2, the J gene TRBJ2-7, with a tentative D call TRBD1 (6 bases). The CDR3 totals 15 residues. Between the trimmed V and J ends, which lost 4 bases and 2 bases, there was a span of 15 bases. Germline V gene lookup returns CDR1 LGHNA and CDR2 YNFKEQ. DNA of the CDR3: TGTGCCAGCAGCCGGGGACAAGACGGGCCCTACGAGCAGTACTTC. Amino acid sequence: CASSRGQDGPYEQYF.

V and J are TRBV7-7 and TRBJ2-1; 11 bases match TRBD2. The junction had 5 bases not matched to a gene; V was cut back by 4 bases and J by 9 bases. This CDR3 comprises 14 residues. CDR1 SSHAT and CDR2 FNYEAQ come from the germline V gene (reference sequence). The CDR3 DNA reads as TGTGCCAGCAGCTCCACCGGGACTAGCGGTGAGCAGTTCTTC. Translating it yields CASSSTGTSGEQFF. The full variable domain, rest sourced from reference TRBV7-7 and TRBJ2-1, is GAGVSQSPRYKVTKRGQDVTLRCDPISSHATLYWYQQALGQGPEFLTYFNYEAQPDKSGLPSDRFSAERPEGSISTLTIQRTEQRDSAMYRCASSSTGTSGEQFFGPGTRLTVL.

This clone has only a few counts. This sequence joins TRBV18 and TRBJ2-2, with 7 bases fitting TRBD2. Germline V gene data show CDR1 as KGHSH and CDR2 as LQKENI. J gave up 0 bases and V 6 bases, and 10 bases lay outside the gene matches. The length of the CDR3 is 17 residues. The DNA for the CDR3 is TGTGCCAGCTCCTGGAGGGAGGGGACCGCGAACACCGGGGAGCTGTTTTTT. Amino acids: CASSWREGTANTGELFF. Using reference TRBV18 and TRBJ2-2 for the parts outside the CDR3, the full variable domain is NAGVMQNPRHLVRRRGQEARLRCSPMKGHSHVYWYRQLPEEGLKFMVYLQKENIIDESGMPKERFSAEFPKEGPSILRIQQVVRGDSAAYFCASSWREGTANTGELFFGEGSRLTVL.

The chain's CDR3 is CARDRGTGELFF. CDR3 nucleotide sequence: TGTGCCAGGGACAGGGGCACCGGGGAGCTGTTTTTT. The chain has TRBV2 and TRBJ2-2, with 9 bases identical to TRBD1. Germline V gives CDR1 SNHLY, CDR2 FYNNEI. V was clipped by 9 bases and J by 4 bases; unmatched bases: 0. The CDR3 is 12 amino acids. Full variable domain (rest looked up from reference TRBV2 and TRBJ2-2): EPEVTQTPSHQVTQMGQEVILRCVPISNHLYFYWYRQILGQKVEFLVSFYNNEISEKSEIFDDQFSVERPDGSNFTLKIRSTKLEDSAMYFCARDRGTGELFFGEGSRLTVL.

The chain has TRBV30 and TRBJ1-1; maybe TRBD1 (5 bases). The CDR3 length is 13 residues. Germline CDR1 and CDR2: GTSNPN and SVGIG (reference sequence). Trimming took 0 bases from V and 11 from J, leaving 16 bases between them. The CDR3: CAWSVPGGYLAFF. The CDR3 DNA is TGTGCCTGGAGTGTACCGGGGGGGTATCTGGCTTTCTTT.

The rearrangement joins TRBV4-2 to TRBJ2-5, with TRBD2 identical over 11 bases. The CDR3 runs to 14 residues. From germline, CDR1 is LGHNA and CDR2 YNFKEQ. J gave up 3 bases and V 4 bases, and 1 base lay outside the gene matches. CDR3 coding DNA: TGTGCCAGCAGCCGGGGACTAGCGGAAGAGACCCAGTACTTC. Translating it yields CASSRGLAEETQYF.

Points on this clone: Sequence at one end of the junction differs from germline and may be a read error. The chain recombines TRBV6-4 with TRBJ1-1; 7 bases line up with TRBD1. The CDR3 length is 13 residues. Germline assignment: CDR1 MRHNA and CDR2 SNTAGT. The CDR3 nucleotides read TGTGCCAGCAGTTTGGGACAGAACGCTGAAGCTTTCTTT. Encoded protein: CASSLGQNAEAFF.

V is TRBV7-9 and J is TRBJ1-2, with a weak D call TRBD1 (5 bases). This CDR3 contains 13 residues. Germline V gene data show CDR1 as SEHNR and CDR2 as FQNEAQ (reference sequence). V was trimmed by 7 bases and J by 4 bases, leaving 13 bases between them. The DNA of the CDR3 is TGTGCCAGCACCGGGGACTCTTTCTATGGCTACACCTTC. Its translation is CASTGDSFYGYTF.

The chain uses TRBV19 and TRBJ1-2; 10 bases align to TRBD1. This CDR3 has 14 amino acids. The V gene's germline CDR1 is LNHDA and CDR2 SQIVND (reference sequence). Trimming cost V 6 bases and J 3 bases; bases outside gene matches: 4. In DNA, the CDR3 is TGTGCCAGTAGATGGACAGGGGGACACTATGGCTACACCTTC. Protein sequence: CASRWTGGHYGYTF.

This clone has only a few counts. The chain links TRBV6-4 to TRBJ2-2; possibly TRBD1 for D (5 bases). Looked up from germline, CDR1 is MRHNA and CDR2 is SNTAGT. The CDR3 has 14 amino acids. Trimming took 4 bases from V and 1 from J, leaving 7 bases between them. CDR3: CASSAGQNTGELFF. The DNA for the CDR3 is TGTGCCAGCAGTGCTGGACAGAACACCGGGGAGCTGTTTTTT.

V usage is TRBV29-1 and J usage is TRBJ1-2; D is undetermined. The CDR3 covers 12 residues. Germline V gene lookup returns CDR1 SQVTM and CDR2 ANQGSEA. V shed 1 base and J shed 8 bases, with 11 bases lying between them. CDR3 sequence (DNA): TGCAGCGTTGAAGGAGGTCCTGGAGGCTACACCTTC. Its translation is CSVEGGPGGYTF.

This clone occurred once. J is TRBJ1-2 and V is TRBV5-1; 7 nucleotides match TRBD1. Germline V gene data show CDR1 as SGHRS and CDR2 as YFSETQ. The CDR3 contains 15 residues. J was trimmed by 4 bases and V by 5 bases; bases with no gene match: 11. The CDR3 DNA reads as TGCGCCAGCAGTCAACGGACAGGAGTTCTCTATGGCTACACCTTC. Amino acids: CASSQRTGVLYGYTF.

The chain is built from TRBV7-8 and TRBJ2-7; possibly TRBD2 for D (6 bases). The length of the CDR3 is 13 residues. V shed 11 bases and J shed 5 bases, with 19 bases lying between them. From germline, CDR1 is SGHVS and CDR2 FQNEAQ. The CDR3 nucleotides read TGTGCCGACCCGGGGGTGTGGGGTCACGAGCAGTACTTC. Translating it yields CADPGVWGHEQYF.

This clone has more than one count but fewer than ten. This chain links TRBV5-1 with TRBJ2-7, with 11 bases identical to TRBD1. CDR1 and CDR2 (germline): SGHRS, YFSETQ. This CDR3 has 16 amino acids. V trimming: 4 bases; J trimming: 0 bases; junction bases outside the gene matches: 6. The CDR3 here is CASSQGQGASSYEQYF. The CDR3 nucleotides read TGCGCCAGCAGCCAAGGACAGGGGGCGAGCTCCTACGAGCAGTACTTC. The whole variable domain, filled in from reference TRBV5-1 and TRBJ2-7, reads KAGVTQTPRYLIKTRGQQVTLSCSPISGHRSVSWYQQTPGQGLQFLFEYFSETQRNKGNFPGRFSGRQFSNSRSEMNVSTLELGDSALYLCASSQGQGASSYEQYFGPGTRLTVT.

This chain uses TRBV5-1 with TRBJ2-7; D is uncertain. V lost 2 bases, J lost 4 bases, and 7 bases lay in between. Germline assignment: CDR1 SGHRS and CDR2 YFSETQ. The CDR3 contains 12 residues. The CDR3 spells CASSFLGYEQYF. As DNA, the CDR3 is TGCGCCAGCAGCTTCCTCGGGTACGAGCAGTACTTC.

V is TRBV29-1 and J is TRBJ2-3, with D perhaps matching TRBD2 (5 bases). The ends were cut back, 5 bases at V and 0 bases at J, with 9 bases in the middle. The CDR3 covers 13 residues. Germline CDR1 and CDR2: SQVTM and ANQGSEA. The CDR3 reads CSVSGLSTDTQYF. The CDR3 DNA sequence: TGCAGCGTTTCCGGACTTAGCACAGATACGCAGTATTTT.

This clone was seen more than once but under ten times. At one boundary the junction diverges from the germline segment, which might be a read error. The chain links TRBV5-4 to TRBJ2-7; D may be TRBD1 (6 bases). There are 14 residues in the CDR3. CDR1 is SGHNT, CDR2 YYREEE, per germline (reference sequence). In DNA, the CDR3 is TGTGCCAGCAGCCGTCCCCCCCCAGGGGCGCCTCTCTTCTTC. Translated: CASSRPPPGAPLFF.

This clone was counted only a few times. The chain is built from TRBV6-6 and TRBJ1-4, with 9 bases that match TRBD1. Germline V gene sequence: CDR1 MNHNY, CDR2 SVGAGI (reference sequence). The CDR3 contains 14 residues. V gave up 5 bases and J gave up 6 bases; unmatched junction bases: 4. The chain's CDR3 is CASSQGTGHEKLFF. Written as DNA, the CDR3 is TGTGCCAGCAGTCAAGGGACAGGGCATGAAAAACTGTTTTTT.

This clone was observed a handful of times. V is TRBV5-1 and J is TRBJ2-3; D is perhaps TRBD2 (7 bases). The germline CDR1 and CDR2 sequences are SGHRS and YFSETQ. V lost 5 bases, J lost 6 bases, and 19 bases lay in between. The CDR3 runs 15 residues. The CDR3 loop is CASRGGGGPADTQYF. The DNA of the CDR3 is TGCGCCAGCAGAGGGGGGGGAGGGCCTGCGGATACGCAGTATTTT.

The sample holds one count of this clone. The junction does not match germline at one end; this may be a read error. The CDR3 region is CSSSLRLAGVFGRTDTQYF. In nucleotides, the CDR3 is TGTTCCAGCAGCTTGAGACTAGCGGGAGTTTTTGGTCGAACAGATACGCAGTATTTT. The rearrangement uses TRBV7-9 and TRBJ2-3; TRBD2 agrees at 12 bases. This CDR3 contains 19 residues. Germline V gene lookup returns CDR1 SEHNR and CDR2 FQNEAQ (reference sequence).

This sequence joins TRBV15 and TRBJ1-1; 10 bases align to TRBD1. This CDR3 contains 16 residues. V was clipped by 4 bases and J by 2 bases; unmatched bases: 7. Germline V gene data show CDR1 as LNHNV and CDR2 as YYDKDF (reference sequence). The CDR3, as DNA: TGTGCCACCAGCATAGACAGGGGGCGACTCAACACTGAAGCTTTCTTT. It encodes CATSIDRGRLNTEAFF.

The V gene is TRBV11-2, the J gene TRBJ2-2; the D is unclear. V was shortened by 4 bases and J by 6 bases, with 12 bases between the two germline ends. This CDR3 has 14 amino acids. Germline CDR1 reads SGHAT; CDR2 reads FQNNGV. Here the CDR3 DNA reads TGTGCCAGCAGCTCGACTCCGACGGCCGGGGAGCTGTTTTTT. Translated: CASSSTPTAGELFF.

The chain recombines TRBV7-9 with TRBJ1-1; D is possibly TRBD1 (5 bases). V was cut by 2 bases and J by 1 base, with 14 bases left in between. Germline-derived CDR1 and CDR2 are SEHNR and FQNEAQ (reference sequence). This CDR3 has 16 amino acids. CDR3 residues: CASSLYATAPNTEAFF. CDR3 nucleotide sequence: TGTGCCAGCAGCTTATACGCGACAGCTCCGAACACTGAAGCTTTCTTT.

The sample holds one count of this clone. This CDR3 reads CASSEPGAVDTQYF. The CDR3 bases are TGTGCCAGCAGTGAGCCAGGGGCGGTAGATACGCAGTATTTT. The chain uses TRBV2 and TRBJ2-3; tentatively, D is TRBD1 (6 bases). The germline V gene has CDR1 SNHLY and CDR2 FYNNEI. V shed 3 bases and J shed 5 bases, with 12 bases lying between them. This CDR3 is 14 amino acids long.

This clone was observed a few times. This chain links TRBV27 with TRBJ2-7, with D possibly TRBD2 on 5 matching bases. V was clipped by 2 bases and J by 4 bases, with 18 bases between them. This CDR3 comprises 16 residues. Germline CDR1 MNHEY, CDR2 SMNVEV (reference sequence). CDR3 nucleotide sequence: TGTGCCAGCAGTTTACCCCGTAGGACTGTGAAATACGAGCAGTACTTC. Protein: CASSLPRRTVKYEQYF.

This chain joins TRBV27 and TRBJ2-1, with D possibly TRBD2 on 6 matching bases. V shed 2 bases and J shed 3 bases, with 11 bases lying between them. The CDR3 length is 15 residues. Germline V lookup: CDR1 MNHEY, CDR2 SMNVEV (reference sequence). CDR3 nucleotides: TGTGCCAGCAGTTTAAAGGGACTTTACTACAATGAGCAGTTCTTC. Translating gives CASSLKGLYYNEQFF.

The chain combines TRBV9 with TRBJ1-1; 8 bases are shared with TRBD1. V was pared by 3 bases and J by 0 bases, with 13 bases of the junction left unmatched. CDR3 length: 18 amino acids. The germline gives CDR1 SGDLS, CDR2 YYNGEE. CDR3 bases: TGTGCCAGCAGCGCTACGACCGGGACAGGAGTCCTGAACACTGAAGCTTTCTTT. Protein: CASSATTGTGVLNTEAFF. Full variable domain (missing parts from reference TRBV9 and TRBJ1-1): DSGVTQTPKHLITATGQRVTLRCSPRSGDLSVYWYQQSLDQGLQFLIQYYNGEERAKGNILERFSAQQFPDLHSELNLSSLELGDSALYFCASSATTGTGVLNTEAFFGQGTRLTVV.

This rearrangement joins TRBV19 to TRBJ2-3; 8 nucleotides match TRBD1. J was trimmed by 5 bases and V by 4 bases; bases with no gene match: 8. The length of the CDR3 is 15 residues. CDR1 is LNHDA and CDR2 is SQIVND in the germline V gene (reference sequence). CDR3 sequence (DNA): TGTGCCAGTAGTACCGGGACAGGCAAAGGAGATACGCAGTATTTT. This encodes CASSTGTGKGDTQYF.

The CDR3 DNA is TGTGCCAGCAGCTTATACAGGGGAGTCAAAAACATTCAGTACTTC. It is translated as CASSLYRGVKNIQYF. The gene calls are TRBV11-1 and TRBJ2-4; 7 positions match TRBD1. Germline values: CDR1 SGHAT, CDR2 FQDESV (reference sequence). This CDR3 region has 15 residues. V was pared by 2 bases and J by 3 bases, with 4 bases of the junction left unmatched.